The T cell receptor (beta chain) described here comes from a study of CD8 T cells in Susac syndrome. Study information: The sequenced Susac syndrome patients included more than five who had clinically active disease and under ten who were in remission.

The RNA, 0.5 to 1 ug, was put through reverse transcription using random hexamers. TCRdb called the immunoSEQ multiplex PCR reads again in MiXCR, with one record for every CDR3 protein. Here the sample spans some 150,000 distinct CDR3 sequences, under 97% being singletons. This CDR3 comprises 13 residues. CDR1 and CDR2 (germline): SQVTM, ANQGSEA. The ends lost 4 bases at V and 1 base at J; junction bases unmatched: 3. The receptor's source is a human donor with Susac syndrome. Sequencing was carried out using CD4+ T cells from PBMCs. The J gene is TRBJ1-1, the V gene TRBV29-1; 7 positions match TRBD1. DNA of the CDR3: TGCAGCGTTGGGCGACAGGGGAACACTGAAGCTTTCTTT. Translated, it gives CSVGRQGNTEAFF. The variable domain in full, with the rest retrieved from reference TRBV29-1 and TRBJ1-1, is SAVISQKPSRDICQRGTSLTIQCQVDSQVTMMFWYRQQPGQSLTLIATANQGSEATYESGFVIDKFPISRPNLTFSTLTVSNMSPEDSSIYLCSVGRQGNTEAFFGQGTRLTVV.